This entry lists 29 T cell receptor beta chains sequenced from one sample in a study of T cell responses to AZD1222 COVID-19 vaccine. Sequencing used immunoSEQ multiplex PCR; TCRdb keeps in-frame clones, though not all of them. The repertoire holds approximately 160,000 clones, with approximately 88% as singletons. The source was peripheral blood, collected on day 0 of MenACWY control vaccination. The receptors stem from an adult in good health.

Many counts were recorded for this clone. This chain links TRBV7-9 with TRBJ1-1, with no clear D. Trimming cost V 4 bases and J 4 bases, with 28 bases left between them. CDR3 size: 19 residues. Germline lookup yields CDR1 SEHNR and CDR2 FQNEAQ (reference sequence). The CDR3, as DNA: TGTGCCAGCAGCTCAATTTGGGCAGCGCGGAAAAGAGCGTTCACTGAAGCTTTCTTT. The encoded protein is CASSSIWAARKRAFTEAFF.

The chain has TRBV7-9 and TRBJ1-3, with 11 bases that match TRBD1. CDR1 is SEHNR, CDR2 FQNEAQ, per germline (reference sequence). J lost 0 bases, V lost 5 bases, and 9 bases had no gene match. CDR3 size: 18 residues. The DNA for the CDR3 is TGTGCCAGCAGCCAGATAAGGACAGGGGGCCTCTCTGGAAACACCATATATTTT. It yields the protein CASSQIRTGGLSGNTIYF.

V is TRBV7-9 and J is TRBJ1-4; TRBD1 matches at 9 bases. Germline assignment: CDR1 SEHNR and CDR2 FQNEAQ (reference sequence). V gave up 3 bases and J gave up 8 bases; unmatched junction bases: 4. The CDR3 extends over 14 amino acids. In nucleotides, the CDR3 is TGTGCCAGCAGCTTCGGGACAGGGCTCGAAAAACTGTTTTTT. It yields the protein CASSFGTGLEKLFF.

V and J are TRBV12-3 or TRBV12-4 and TRBJ1-2; D might be TRBD1 (5 bases). V was trimmed by 1 base and J by 10 bases, leaving 13 bases between them. This CDR3 spans 13 amino acids. CDR3 bases: TGTGCCAGCAGTTTAGAGTCGGGGACGTCCTACACCTTC. Amino acid sequence: CASSLESGTSYTF.

This chain uses TRBV7-3 with TRBJ2-3; no definite D call. CDR3 length: 15 residues. The V gene's germline CDR1 is SGHTA and CDR2 FQGTGA. V lost 2 bases and J 10 bases, leaving 19 bases between the germline ends. The CDR3 loop reads CASSLLGLGRHPQYF. CDR3 DNA sequence: TGTGCCAGCAGCTTATTAGGGTTAGGCAGGCACCCGCAGTATTTT.

The chain joins TRBV7-3 to TRBJ2-2; 9 bases are shared with TRBD2. J lost 0 bases, V lost 5 bases, and 7 bases had no gene match. The CDR3 is 17 residues long. Germline CDR1 reads SGHTA; CDR2 reads FQGTGA. The CDR3 sequence: CASSQMAGGANTGELFF. The CDR3 DNA reads as TGTGCCAGCAGCCAGATGGCGGGAGGGGCGAACACCGGGGAGCTGTTTTTT.

This clone came up once. The rearrangement uses TRBV2 and TRBJ1-1, with D maybe TRBD1 (5 bases). Between the trimmed V and J ends, which lost 0 bases and 4 bases, there was a span of 15 bases. This CDR3 spans 16 amino acids. In germline, CDR1 is SNHLY, CDR2 FYNNEI. In nucleotides, the CDR3 is TGTGCCAGCAGTGAAGCGCTTCCGGGACGACGCACTGAAGCTTTCTTT. Amino acids: CASSEALPGRRTEAFF.

The chain couples TRBV19 to TRBJ2-7; 8 nucleotides line up with TRBD1. V trimming: 5 bases; J trimming: 0 bases; junction bases outside the gene matches: 12. This CDR3 spans 17 amino acids. Germline lookup yields CDR1 LNHDA and CDR2 SQIVND (reference sequence). CDR3 sequence (DNA): TGTGCCAGTAGTCCAAGGATCGGACAGGGCTACTCCTACGAGCAGTACTTC. Its protein is CASSPRIGQGYSYEQYF. Based on the CDR3 plus reference TRBV19 and TRBJ2-7, the full variable domain is DGGITQSPKYLFRKEGQNVTLSCEQNLNHDAMYWYRQDPGQGLRLIYYSQIVNDFQKGDIAEGYSVSREKKESFPLTVTSAQKNPTAFYLCASSPRIGQGYSYEQYFGPGTRLTVT.

This chain joins TRBV11-2 and TRBJ1-4; tentative D call: TRBD1 (5 bases). The CDR3 sequence is 15 residues long. The germline V gene encodes CDR1 SGHAT and CDR2 FQNNGV. V was pared by 4 bases and J by 8 bases, with 17 bases between. CDR3 sequence: CASSSLGGVGEKLFF. CDR3 DNA sequence: TGTGCCAGCAGCTCCTTGGGGGGGGTTGGCGAAAAACTGTTTTTT.

The chain has TRBV12-3 or TRBV12-4 and TRBJ2-5, with D perhaps matching TRBD1 (5 bases). The CDR3 contains 13 residues. Trimming left V 2 bases short and J 7 bases short, with 11 bases between. This chain's CDR3 is CASSLRQGVTQYF. The CDR3 DNA sequence: TGTGCCAGCAGTTTAAGGCAGGGTGTGACCCAGTACTTC.

CDR3 sequence reads: CASSQRVFHEQYF. The CDR3 bases are TGCGCCAGCAGCCAACGCGTATTCCACGAGCAGTACTTC. V usage is TRBV4-3 and J usage is TRBJ2-7, with D unclear. Looked up from germline, CDR1 is LGHNA and CDR2 is YSLEER. The CDR3 is 13 amino acids. The ends were cut back, 2 bases at V and 5 bases at J, with 10 bases in the middle.

This chain links TRBV5-8 with TRBJ1-5, with D unclear. The CDR3 runs to 15 residues. V lost 2 bases and J lost 2, with 11 bases in between. CDR1 is SGHTS, CDR2 YDEGEE, per germline. CDR3 nucleotides: TGTGCCAGCAGCTTCCCGGGTTATGGCAATCAGCCCCAGCATTTT. Protein product: CASSFPGYGNQPQHF. The full variable domain, rest sourced from reference TRBV5-8 and TRBJ1-5, is EAGVTQSPTHLIKTRGQQATLRCSPISGHTSVYWYQQALGLGLQFLLWYDEGEERNRGNFPPRFSGRQFPNYSSELNVNALELEDSALYLCASSFPGYGNQPQHFGDGTRLSIL.

CDR3 in amino acids: CAITAGEGETQYF. The CDR3, as DNA: TGTGCCATCACAGCGGGGGAAGGGGAGACCCAGTACTTC. The chain employs TRBV10-3 and TRBJ2-5; 8 bases fit TRBD2. Germline CDR1 reads ENHRY; CDR2 reads SYGVKD. J lost 5 bases, V lost 7 bases, and 6 bases had no gene match. The CDR3 covers 13 residues.

This clone was observed a single time. This sequence joins TRBV11-3 and TRBJ2-3, with D unresolved. The V end was cut by 1 base, the J end by 6 bases, with 11 bases between. This CDR3 has 14 amino acids. Germline CDR1 reads SGHNT; CDR2 reads YENEEA. The CDR3 DNA sequence: TGTGCCAGCAGCTTAGGCACGACGTTCGATACGCAGTATTTT. Translating gives CASSLGTTFDTQYF.

The CDR3 nucleotides read TGTGCCACCAGTACATTAACCCCCCCCTACGAGCAGTACTTC. Translating gives CATSTLTPPYEQYF. The gene calls are TRBV15 and TRBJ2-7; D call uncertain. Trimming shortened V by 6 bases and J by 2 bases, and 14 bases separated the two germline ends. This CDR3 contains 14 residues. Germline V gene data show CDR1 as LNHNV and CDR2 as YYDKDF (reference sequence).

The chain is built from TRBV11-1 and TRBJ1-2; possibly TRBD1 for D (5 bases). Germline V gene lookup returns CDR1 SGHAT and CDR2 FQDESV (reference sequence). CDR3 length: 13 residues. Trimming stripped 4 bases from V and 0 bases from J, with 6 bases between. The DNA for the CDR3 is TGTGCCAGCAGCTGGACATCTAACTATGGCTACACCTTC. Translation: CASSWTSNYGYTF.

The chain is built from TRBV4-2 and TRBJ1-1, with a tentative D call TRBD1 (5 bases). The CDR3 extends over 15 amino acids. V was clipped by 4 bases and J by 1 base, with 13 bases between them. Germline values: CDR1 LGHNA, CDR2 YNFKEQ. CDR3 residues: CASSLGPTPNTEAFF. The DNA for the CDR3 is TGTGCCAGCAGCCTGGGACCGACACCGAACACTGAAGCTTTCTTT.

This sequence joins TRBV3-1 (or the pseudogene TRBV3-2) and TRBJ1-1; TRBD1 matches at 7 bases. The CDR3 loop spans 14 amino acids. V shed 3 bases and J 1 base; nucleotides not matched to a gene: 2. In germline, CDR1 is LGHDT, CDR2 YNNKEL (reference sequence). CDR3 DNA sequence: TGTGCCAGCAGCCACTGGGACAGGAACACTGAAGCTTTCTTT. Its translation: CASSHWDRNTEAFF.

A few counts support this clone. This chain uses TRBV7-2 with TRBJ1-2, with D possibly being TRBD1 (5 bases). The CDR3 totals 14 residues. Trimming left V 2 bases short and J 8 bases short, with 15 bases between. Per germline, CDR1 SGHTA and CDR2 FQGNSA. In DNA, the CDR3 is TGTGCCAGCAGCTTAAGGGACGGCTATTTGGGCTACACCTTC. It codes for CASSLRDGYLGYTF.

CDR3 DNA sequence: TGTGCCAGCAGCTATGAGGGAGGTGAGACCCAGTACTTC. It yields the protein CASSYEGGETQYF. This chain uses TRBV7-6 with TRBJ2-5; possible D gene TRBD2, 6 bases. Between the trimmed V and J ends, which lost 4 bases and 5 bases, there was a span of 11 bases. The CDR3 is made up of 13 amino acids. Germline V gene data show CDR1 as SGHVS and CDR2 as FNYEAQ.

V gene TRBV27 combines with J gene TRBJ2-1; maybe TRBD1 (6 bases). The length of the CDR3 is 13 residues. V was trimmed by 7 bases and J by 4 bases, leaving 11 bases between them. Germline-derived CDR1 and CDR2 are MNHEY and SMNVEV (reference sequence). CDR3 sequence reads: CASIGTIYNEQFF. The CDR3 coding sequence is TGTGCCAGCATCGGGACAATATACAATGAGCAGTTCTTC.

J is TRBJ1-5 and V is TRBV3-1 (or the pseudogene TRBV3-2); 7 bases are shared with TRBD1. The ends lost 4 bases at V and 0 bases at J; junction bases unmatched: 6. CDR1 and CDR2 from the germline V gene are LGHDT and YNNKEL (reference sequence). This CDR3 spans 16 amino acids. As DNA, the CDR3 is TGTGCCAGCAGCCTCTTGGACAGGTATAGCAATCAGCCCCAGCATTTT. Translated: CASSLLDRYSNQPQHF.

The V call is TRBV7-9, the J call TRBJ1-1; the D gene is possibly TRBD1 (5 bases). The germline V and J ends were trimmed by 4 bases and 4 bases, with 13 bases remaining between them. The length of the CDR3 is 14 residues. Germline V gene data show CDR1 as SEHNR and CDR2 as FQNEAQ (reference sequence). DNA for the CDR3: TGTGCCAGCAGCTCCGGGATGGGGCTCACTGAAGCTTTCTTT. The encoded protein is CASSSGMGLTEAFF.

This clone was seen once. A junction end diverges from the germline sequence, so it may reflect a read error. The genes are TRBV11-2 and TRBJ2-3; perhaps TRBD1 as D (7 bases). CDR1 and CDR2 from the germline V gene are SGHAT and FQNNGV. The CDR3 runs 14 residues. The CDR3 DNA follows: TGTGCCAGCAGGTCAGGGGGGCCTAGCAGTATTCAGAATTTT. Translating gives CASRSGGPSSIQNF. The full variable domain, rest sourced from reference TRBV11-2 and TRBJ2-3, is EAGVAQSPRYKIIEKRQSVAFWCNPISGHATLYWYQQILGQGPKLLIQFQNNGVVDDSQLPKDRFSAERLKGVDSTLKIQPAKLEDSAVYLCASRSGGPSSIQNFGPGTRLTVL.

This rearrangement joins TRBV7-2 to TRBJ1-4, with D possibly being TRBD1 (5 bases). The CDR3 is made up of 14 amino acids. Trimming pared 5 bases from V and 5 bases from J, leaving 12 bases between. CDR1 and CDR2 (germline): SGHTA, FQGNSA. The CDR3 coding sequence is TGTGCCAGCAGCCCGGGACTTAAGAATGAAAAACTGTTTTTT. It translates to CASSPGLKNEKLFF.

The chain recombines TRBV28 with TRBJ1-1; no firm D call. In germline, CDR1 is MDHEN, CDR2 SYDVKM. The CDR3 covers 12 residues. V gave up 6 bases and J gave up 4 bases, with 9 bases separating them. The CDR3 loop reads CASRWHSTEAFF. Here the CDR3 DNA reads TGTGCCAGCAGATGGCACAGCACTGAAGCTTTCTTT.

The CDR3 protein is CASSRTGRQPQHF. Written as DNA, the CDR3 is TGTGCCAGCAGCCGGACAGGGAGACAGCCCCAGCATTTT. The chain employs TRBV7-9 and TRBJ1-5; 8 bases align to TRBD1. V trimming: 5 bases; J trimming: 7 bases; junction bases outside the gene matches: 4. Germline V gives CDR1 SEHNR, CDR2 FQNEAQ (reference sequence). The CDR3 is 13 amino acids. Variable domain in full (rest from reference TRBV7-9 and TRBJ1-5): DTGVSQNPRHKITKRGQNVTFRCDPISEHNRLYWYRQTLGQGPEFLTYFQNEAQLEKSRLLSDRFSAERPKGSFSTLEIQRTEQGDSAMYLCASSRTGRQPQHFGDGTRLSIL.

The genes are TRBV2 and TRBJ2-7; D remains ambiguous. Trimming took 8 bases from V and 0 from J, leaving 11 bases between them. Germline lookup yields CDR1 SNHLY and CDR2 FYNNEI. The CDR3 is made up of 13 amino acids. Here the CDR3 reads CASLWAGSYEQYF. The CDR3 nucleotides read TGTGCCAGCCTTTGGGCAGGCTCCTACGAGCAGTACTTC.

The chain carries TRBV5-1 and TRBJ2-1, with D unresolved. The CDR3 totals 14 residues. With 3 bases removed from V and 4 bases from J, the gap between germline ends came to 11 bases. The germline gives CDR1 SGHRS, CDR2 YFSETQ. The CDR3 coding sequence is TGCGCCAGCAGCTCTTCAGACCGATACAATGAGCAGTTCTTC. Translating gives CASSSSDRYNEQFF.